What follows are 9 T cell receptor beta chains derived from one specimen sequenced in a study of blood T cell repertoires in COVID-19. Only in-frame clones appear in the TCRdb table, and some are missing; sequencing was by immunoSEQ multiplex PCR. The sample comprises about 100,000 clones, 75% to 90% of which are singletons, and about 1.6% rests with the top ten. The sequenced sample consisted of peripheral blood. Receptors were obtained from a human donor with active COVID-19. The donor label of this sample is uncertain.

The chain employs TRBV29-1 and TRBJ2-7, with a tentative D call TRBD2 (6 bases). Deletions cut 4 bases from V and 7 bases from J, with 17 bases between. The CDR3 sequence is 13 residues long. Per the germline V gene, CDR1 is SQVTM and CDR2 is ANQGSEA. In DNA, the CDR3 is TGCAGCGTTGCATGGGTTGGGGGGTGGGAGCAGTACTTC. This codes for CSVAWVGGWEQYF.

The rearrangement links TRBV27 to TRBJ2-1, with TRBD1 matching over 8 bases. The V and J ends lost 0 bases and 9 bases, in that order; junction bases with no gene match: 1. The CDR3 extends over 13 amino acids. CDR1 and CDR2 (germline): MNHEY, SMNVEV (reference sequence). DNA of the CDR3: TGTGCCAGCAGTTTATCAGGGACAGGTGAGCAGTTCTTC. It specifies CASSLSGTGEQFF.

This chain uses TRBV29-1 with TRBJ1-2, with 9 nucleotides matching TRBD1. Trimming removed 1 base from V and 7 bases from J; junction bases left unmatched: 13. In germline, CDR1 is SQVTM, CDR2 ANQGSEA. This CDR3 region has 16 residues. The CDR3 bases are TGCAGCGTTGAAGTTCCTCCGGGACAGGGTAGTTTTGGCTACACCTTC. Translated, it gives CSVEVPPGQGSFGYTF.

The V call is TRBV7-8, the J call TRBJ2-2; D is unclear. The CDR3 runs 18 residues. Trimming took 3 bases from V and 1 from J, leaving 18 bases between them. Germline V lookup: CDR1 SGHVS, CDR2 FQNEAQ. CDR3 bases: TGTGCCAGCAGCTTCGCTCGGGTTAGCCTGGGGAACACCGGGGAGCTGTTTTTT. This codes for CASSFARVSLGNTGELFF. The full variable domain, with the rest looked up from reference TRBV7-8 and TRBJ2-2, is GAGVSQSPRYKVAKRGQDVALRCDPISGHVSLFWYQQALGQGPEFLTYFQNEAQLDKSGLPSDRFFAERPEGSVSTLKIQRTQQEDSAVYLCASSFARVSLGNTGELFFGEGSRLTVL.

This sequence joins TRBV28 and TRBJ1-3; D is unclear. The CDR3 spans 14 residues. Trimming left V 3 bases short and J 0 bases short, with 6 bases between. Germline loops: CDR1 MDHEN, CDR2 SYDVKM. CDR3 amino acids: CASSLRSSGNTIYF. For the CDR3, the DNA is TGTGCCAGCAGTTTGAGGAGCTCTGGAAACACCATATATTTT.

The rearrangement links TRBV4-2 to TRBJ2-5, with 8 bases fitting TRBD2. The germline gives CDR1 LGHNA, CDR2 YNFKEQ. This CDR3 is built from 19 residues. The V gene end was trimmed by 0 bases and the J gene end by 3 bases; junction bases not matched to a gene: 15. The CDR3 nucleotides are TGTGCCAGCAGCCAAGATTGGGGATTGGCGGGGGGCGGTAAAGAGACCCAGTACTTC. It is translated as CASSQDWGLAGGGKETQYF.

The chain is built from TRBV27 and TRBJ1-1; D is uncertain. The CDR3 has 16 amino acids. V was clipped by 5 bases and J by 2 bases, with 18 bases between them. CDR1 is MNHEY, CDR2 SMNVEV, per germline (reference sequence). The CDR3 DNA is TGTGCCAGCAGTGCCGTTATTGAAGCGGGAAACACTGAAGCTTTCTTT. Its translation is CASSAVIEAGNTEAFF.

The chain links TRBV4-3 to TRBJ2-1, with TRBD1 matching 7 bases. This CDR3 has 17 residues. V lost 0 bases to trimming and J lost 5 bases; unmatched junction nucleotides: 10. CDR1 is LGHNA, CDR2 YSLEER, per germline. DNA of the CDR3: TGCGCCAGCAGCCAAGAAGGGGGCCCGAGGTACCACAATGAGCAGTTCTTC. Its translation: CASSQEGGPRYHNEQFF.

This rearrangement joins TRBV4-3 to TRBJ2-3; 8 bases agree with TRBD1. Germline-derived CDR1 and CDR2 are LGHNA and YSLEER. The junction had 2 bases not matched to a gene; V was cut back by 1 base and J by 2 bases. This CDR3 is built from 15 residues. The CDR3 is CASSQGQGPTDTQYF. The CDR3 DNA is TGCGCCAGCAGCCAAGGACAGGGGCCCACAGATACGCAGTATTTT.